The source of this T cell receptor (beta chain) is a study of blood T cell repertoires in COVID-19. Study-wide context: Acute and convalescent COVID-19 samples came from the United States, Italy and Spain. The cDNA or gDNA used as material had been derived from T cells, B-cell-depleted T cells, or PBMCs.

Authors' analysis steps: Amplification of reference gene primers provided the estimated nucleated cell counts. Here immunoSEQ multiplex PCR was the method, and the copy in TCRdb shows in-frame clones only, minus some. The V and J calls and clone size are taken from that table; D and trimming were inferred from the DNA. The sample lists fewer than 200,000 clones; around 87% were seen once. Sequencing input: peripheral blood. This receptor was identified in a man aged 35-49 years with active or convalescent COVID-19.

The CDR3 loop is CASSVGTGPNEKLFF. The CDR3 DNA is TGTGCCAGCAGCGTGGGGACAGGCCCTAATGAAAAACTGTTTTTT. The chain joins TRBV9 to TRBJ1-4; 8 nucleotides line up with TRBD1. The CDR3 runs to 15 residues. V trimming: 2 bases; J trimming: 3 bases; junction bases outside the gene matches: 3. CDR1 is SGDLS, CDR2 YYNGEE, per germline.